This T cell receptor (beta chain) was sequenced during a study of OX40 agonist ivuxolimab in advanced cancers. Overall study: In three patients, partial responses were observed, one with hepatocellular carcinoma and two with cutaneous melanoma. Study-level results: Several nonresponders also turned out to have low normalized T-cell clonal expansion. Patients who responded partially at 0.1-3.0 mg/kg showed clonal expansion ranking among the lowest.

Concerning this clone itself: Antigen specificity is unknown.

The CDR3 covers 11 residues. The germline V gene has CDR1 LNHDA and CDR2 SQIVND (reference sequence). V lost 9 bases and J 7 bases, leaving 13 bases between the germline ends. TCRdb's copy holds only in-frame clones and misses some; the assay was immunoSEQ multiplex PCR. The sample holds about 70,000 clones, roughly 85% seen once. The clonotype was recovered from an adult with an advanced solid tumor such as melanoma, head and neck, liver or kidney cancer. The chain is built from TRBV19 and TRBJ2-7, with unresolved D. The source was CD4+ or CD8+ T cells sorted from blood, collected in a trial of the OX40 agonist ivuxolimab. CDR3 sequence: CASGLGIEQYF. The DNA of the CDR3 is TGTGCCAGCGGGTTAGGGATAGAGCAGTACTTC.